This T cell receptor beta chain was found in a study of blood T cell repertoires in COVID-19 (dated by TCRdb to 2019 to 2021). With respect to the entire study: Samples covering the acute and convalescent phases of COVID-19 were provided by collaborators in the United States, Italy and Spain. The prospective study material was composed of cDNA or gDNA derived from T cells, B-cell-depleted T cells, or PBMCs. The dataset comprised deeply sampled blood TCRbeta repertoires from subjects exposed to, actively infected with, or recovered from COVID-19. A freely available public database, intended as a resource for researchers studying the immune response to SARS-CoV-2, is where the repertoires were released. Samples came from the ongoing ImmuneRACE study (first 160 participants) plus 1,254 subjects from 6 global collaborators. Sample metadata almost always included a de-identified subject ID, COVID-19 status, age in years and sex. Where available, HLA class I and class II types were taken from metadata supplied by the sample provider and were not determined by assay-based typing.

Overall study results and their limits: The amount of clinical and demographic metadata varied by source and participant and was provided uncurated.

TCRbeta CDR3 regions were amplified from genomic DNA using the immunoSEQ Assay, a bias-controlled multiplex PCR. In the original analysis: Nucleated cell counts per sample were estimated from amplification of reference gene primers within the assay. Sequence reads were collapsed and filtered to measure the absolute abundance of every unique TCRbeta CDR3 rearrangement. For each sample, productive Simpson clonality was calculated as the square root of Simpson's diversity index across productive rearrangements. In its TCRdb copy, this immuneACCESS table keeps in-frame sequences only and misses some clones. Where compared with another copy, unresolved V genes explain less than half of these, and the others have no known cause. V and J calls and clone size follow that table, whereas D and trimming were derived from the DNA. Present in this sample are about half a million clones, roughly 88% of which were seen just once. Jointly, the top ten make up approximately 2.9% of the sample.

Clipping removes 2 bases from V and 2 bases from J, with 4 as the unmatched junction base count. CDR1 and CDR2, per the germline V gene, are SGHRS and YFSETQ. The CDR3 numbers 16 residues from cysteine through phenylalanine. The kept DNA is CDR3 alone, 48 bases in frame from the first base. Whole blood was collected in K2EDTA tubes by collaborating institutions according to the institutions' own protocols. For TCRbeta analysis, collaborators shipped samples in one of three forms: frozen whole blood, isolated PBMCs, or DNA extracted from either of those sample types. As for this clone: Its cognate antigen has yet to be identified. Nothing much larger sits one base from this clone, and base qualities are not available.

This chain is built from TRBV5-1 and TRBJ2-1; a stretch of 10 junction bases matches TRBD2. Sequenced: peripheral blood. The clonotype originates from a human donor in a cohort sampled during active COVID-19. The CDR3 protein is CASSFSSGSPYNEQFF. The nucleotide sequence reads as follows: TGCGCCAGCAGCTTCTCTAGCGGGAGCCCCTACAATGAGCAGTTCTTC.